The 29 T cell receptor beta chains presented below share a single source sample, sequenced in a study of shared clonotypes between healthy human individuals. Profiling relied on immunoSEQ multiplex PCR, and the TCRdb table lists in-frame clones only, not all of them. Seen here are around 79,000 clones, roughly two thirds observed once, and the top ten hold over 50%. Sequencing input: memory CD8+ T cells sorted from blood. Subset described: CD45RO+ cells pooled with CCR7-negative TemRA cells. All receptors come from a man in his thirties or forties in good health.

V usage is TRBV7-9 and J usage is TRBJ2-4; 7 bases are a match to TRBD1. Per the germline V gene, CDR1 is SEHNR and CDR2 is FQNEAQ (reference sequence). The CDR3 loop spans 19 amino acids. V lost 9 bases to trimming and J lost 0 bases; unmatched junction nucleotides: 20. This CDR3 is CASTYDVLGQSRAKNIQYF. The CDR3 DNA is TGTGCCAGTACCTATGACGTTTTGGGACAGTCTAGAGCCAAAAACATTCAGTACTTC.

Here the CDR3 reads CASSIGTSSYEQYF. Written as DNA, the CDR3 is TGTGCCAGCAGCATAGGGACTAGCTCCTACGAGCAGTACTTC. This chain joins TRBV11-2 and TRBJ2-7, with TRBD2 matching over 8 bases. The germline V gene encodes CDR1 SGHAT and CDR2 FQNNGV. This CDR3 is 14 amino acids long. The trim removed 5 bases at V and 0 bases at J, leaving 3 bases unmatched.

As DNA, the CDR3 is TGTGCCAGCAGCTTATGGGACAGGGGGCCTGACGAGCAGTACTTC. Protein product: CASSLWDRGPDEQYF. The rearrangement links TRBV7-8 to TRBJ2-7; 12 bases fit TRBD1. Germline trimming cut 2 bases from V and 5 bases from J; bases unmatched to any gene: 4. The CDR3 loop spans 15 amino acids. The germline CDR1 and CDR2 sequences are SGHVS and FQNEAQ.

This rearrangement joins TRBV5-4 to TRBJ2-1, with D possibly being TRBD2 (5 bases). The germline V gene has CDR1 SGHNT and CDR2 YYREEE (reference sequence). CDR3 length: 12 residues. The V and J ends lost 4 bases and 10 bases respectively, with 12 bases between them. The CDR3 DNA sequence: TGTGCCAGCAGCCTCGGACTGACGGAGCAGTTCTTC. This sequence encodes CASSLGLTEQFF.

V is TRBV5-1 and J is TRBJ2-1; a weak D match, TRBD2 (5 bases). CDR1 is SGHRS and CDR2 is YFSETQ in the germline V gene. CDR3 length equals 15 residues. V was shortened by 0 bases and J by 7 bases, with 14 bases between the two germline ends. The CDR3 nucleotides read TGCGCCAGCAGCTTGGCTCTTTTAACGGGGAATGAGCAGTTCTTC. Amino acids: CASSLALLTGNEQFF.

The V gene is TRBV7-2, the J gene TRBJ2-7; D is perhaps TRBD2 (6 bases). The CDR3 is 14 residues long. From germline, CDR1 is SGHTA and CDR2 FQGNSA. V lost 5 bases and J lost 1, with 12 bases in between. The CDR3 coding sequence is TGTGCCAGCAGCCCGAGGGCGGGATCCTACGAGCAGTACTTC. Its translation is CASSPRAGSYEQYF.

The gene calls are TRBV6-6 and TRBJ1-2, with TRBD1 matching 7 bases. The CDR3 has 15 residues. Germline trimming cut 0 bases from V and 0 bases from J; bases unmatched to any gene: 1. The germline CDR1 and CDR2 sequences are MNHNY and SVGAGI (reference sequence). CDR3 in amino acids: CASSYSRGTNYGYTF. Written as DNA, the CDR3 is TGTGCCAGCAGTTACTCCAGGGGGACTAACTATGGCTACACCTTC.

This clone was counted a few times. This chain connects TRBV4-1 to TRBJ2-7; TRBD1 aligns across 7 bases. The CDR3 is 15 residues long. Germline V gene sequence: CDR1 MGHRA, CDR2 YSYEKL. With 3 bases clipped from V and 0 bases from J, the junction kept 5 bases outside the gene matches. The CDR3 loop reads CASSQGQSSSYEQYF. CDR3 DNA: TGCGCCAGCAGCCAGGGACAGTCGAGCTCCTACGAGCAGTACTTC.

This clone was picked up a small number of times. The rearrangement links TRBV4-1 to TRBJ2-1; D gene unclear. The V gene's germline CDR1 is MGHRA and CDR2 YSYEKL. The germline V and J ends were trimmed by 4 bases and 6 bases, with 7 bases remaining between them. There are 12 residues in the CDR3. The CDR3 DNA reads TGCGCCAGCAGCCTGGAAGGCAATGAGCAGTTCTTC. Translation gives CASSLEGNEQFF.

CDR3 residues: CSVGTSGSYEQYF. The DNA for the CDR3 is TGCAGCGTTGGGACTAGCGGCTCCTACGAGCAGTACTTC. The V call is TRBV29-1, the J call TRBJ2-7, with TRBD2 identical over 10 bases. The CDR3 runs to 13 residues. Germline assignment: CDR1 SQVTM and CDR2 ANQGSEA. Trimming at V came to 4 bases and at J to 0 bases, leaving 0 bases not matched to a gene.

For this clone: Given a far larger clone just one base away, this is likely a sequencing read error. V gene TRBV18 combines with J gene TRBJ2-7; D is uncertain. The CDR3 is made up of 11 amino acids. Looked up from germline, CDR1 is KGHSH and CDR2 is LQKENI. Trimming took off 5 bases at V and 0 bases at J, with 2 bases between the two ends. Here the CDR3 reads CASSASYEQYF. Here the CDR3 DNA reads TGTGCCAGCTCAGCCTCCTACGAGCAGTACTTC.

The chain employs TRBV6-1 and TRBJ2-1; 12 nucleotides match TRBD2. The CDR3 is 15 amino acids. J lost 8 bases, V lost 4 bases, and 6 bases had no gene match. Per the germline V gene, CDR1 is MNHNS and CDR2 is SASEGT. The CDR3 coding sequence is TGTGCCAGCAGTGGACGGACTAGCGGGACTGATGAGCAGTTCTTC. It is translated as CASSGRTSGTDEQFF.

The chain links TRBV23-1 to TRBJ2-7; 9 nucleotides match TRBD1. TRBV23-1 is placed among ORFs of uncertain function. The CDR3 spans 16 residues. J gave up 2 bases and V 8 bases, and 13 bases lay outside the gene matches. The CDR3, as DNA: TGCGCCAGCGTTTCCCGGGACAGGGCTGCGGCCTACGAGCAGTACTTC. It encodes CASVSRDRAAAYEQYF.

The rearrangement links TRBV9 to TRBJ1-4; D remains unclear. The germline gives CDR1 SGDLS, CDR2 YYNGEE. This CDR3 is built from 16 residues. Trimming took 4 bases from V and 0 from J, leaving 13 bases between them. CDR3: CASSPGLSATNEKLFF. The CDR3 nucleotides are TGTGCCAGCAGCCCGGGCCTCTCGGCAACTAATGAAAAACTGTTTTTT.

The gene calls are TRBV25-1 and TRBJ2-3; 12 nucleotides align to TRBD2. The CDR3 has 18 residues. Trimming took 1 base from V and 2 from J; bases not matched to a gene: 7. Germline assignment: CDR1 MGHDK and CDR2 SYGVNS. CDR3 bases: TGTGCCAGCAGTGAATTGCAGGGACTAGCGGGTTTCACAGATACGCAGTATTTT. It yields the protein CASSELQGLAGFTDTQYF.

The chain links TRBV25-1 to TRBJ1-4, with D perhaps TRBD1 (5 bases). Trimming left V 7 bases short and J 4 bases short, with 13 bases between. The CDR3 extends over 14 amino acids. Looked up from germline, CDR1 is MGHDK and CDR2 is SYGVNS. For the CDR3, the DNA is TGTGCCAGCACCCCGGGGGATATTAATGAAAAACTGTTTTTT. Translation: CASTPGDINEKLFF. The full variable domain, in which reference TRBV25-1 and TRBJ1-4 provide the parts outside the CDR3, is EADIYQTPRYLVIGTGKKITLECSQTMGHDKMYWYQQDPGMELHLIHYSYGVNSTEKGDLSSESTVSRIRTEHFPLTLESARPSHTSQYLCASTPGDINEKLFFGSGTQLSVL.

V is TRBV7-2 and J is TRBJ2-7; 10 bases match TRBD1. Germline V gives CDR1 SGHTA, CDR2 FQGNSA. The CDR3 totals 15 residues. With 6 bases clipped from V and 4 bases from J, the junction kept 9 bases outside the gene matches. This chain's CDR3 is CASSSGDRGGYEQYF. The CDR3 DNA is TGTGCCAGCAGTTCCGGGGACAGGGGAGGGTACGAGCAGTACTTC.

The sample holds a few counts of this clone. The identical CDR3 is also encoded by other nucleotide sequences in the sample. The V and J genes are TRBV9 and TRBJ1-2; D remains ambiguous. The CDR3 runs to 13 residues. The germline gives CDR1 SGDLS, CDR2 YYNGEE. V dropped 0 bases and J dropped 5 bases, with 8 bases sitting between them. The DNA of the CDR3 is TGTGCCAGCAGCGTAGCTCGGGGTTATGGCTACACCTTC. Amino acids: CASSVARGYGYTF.

This clone was detected once. The chain has TRBV28 and TRBJ2-5, with 10 bases lining up with TRBD2. The CDR3 sequence is 16 residues long. V gave up 5 bases and J gave up 2 bases; unmatched junction bases: 8. Germline V lookup: CDR1 MDHEN, CDR2 SYDVKM. CDR3 nucleotide sequence: TGTGCCAGCAGTCCCTTGACTAGCGGGCCTCAAGAGACCCAGTACTTC. Amino acid sequence: CASSPLTSGPQETQYF.

The chain links TRBV11-2 to TRBJ2-7; the match to TRBD2 covers 8 bases. Germline lookup yields CDR1 SGHAT and CDR2 FQNNGV. V shed 7 bases and J 3 bases; nucleotides not matched to a gene: 14. This CDR3 is 16 amino acids long. CDR3 nucleotide sequence: TGTGCCAGCACTCCCGGGAACTTAGCGGGGTACTACGAGCAGTACTTC. Residues: CASTPGNLAGYYEQYF.

The chain has TRBV7-9 and TRBJ2-3; 7 nucleotides line up with TRBD2. This CDR3 spans 15 amino acids. V lost 0 bases and J lost 6; bases outside the gene matches: 6. Per the germline V gene, CDR1 is SEHNR and CDR2 is FQNEAQ (reference sequence). The CDR3 sequence: CASSLAGGTRDTQYF. The CDR3 DNA follows: TGTGCCAGCAGCTTAGCGGGAGGGACCAGGGATACGCAGTATTTT.

This clone was detected only once. The chain is built from TRBV30 and TRBJ1-5, with D tentatively TRBD1 (5 bases). The CDR3 contains 15 residues. V dropped 2 bases and J dropped 7 bases, with 18 bases sitting between them. CDR1 is GTSNPN and CDR2 is SVGIG in the germline V gene (reference sequence). CDR3 sequence (DNA): TGTGCCTGGAGTCTCCCCCCGGGGACCCACCAGCCCCAGCATTTT. Protein sequence: CAWSLPPGTHQPQHF.

This clone has more than one count but fewer than ten. The gene calls are TRBV29-1 and TRBJ1-1, with unresolved D. Trimming removed 3 bases from V and 0 bases from J, with 8 bases in between. Germline V gives CDR1 SQVTM, CDR2 ANQGSEA. This CDR3 is 13 amino acids long. The chain's CDR3 is CSVDRGLNTEAFF. In DNA form, the CDR3 reads TGCAGCGTTGACCGGGGATTGAACACTGAAGCTTTCTTT.

This rearrangement joins TRBV28 to TRBJ2-4; no reliable D call. The CDR3 is 14 amino acids. V lost 8 bases, J lost 0 bases, and 11 bases lay in between. The V gene's germline CDR1 is MDHEN and CDR2 SYDVKM. Written as DNA, the CDR3 is TGTGCCAGCTCTTTCAAGGTAGCCAAAAACATTCAGTACTTC. Amino acids: CASSFKVAKNIQYF.

The chain joins TRBV28 to TRBJ1-2, with a tentative D call TRBD1 (5 bases). There are 13 residues in the CDR3. In germline, CDR1 is MDHEN, CDR2 SYDVKM. The V end lost 6 bases, the J end lost 4 bases, and 12 bases lay between the germline ends. The CDR3 DNA sequence: TGTGCCAGCAGACCAGGGTCTGGCTATGGCTACACCTTC. Translated: CASRPGSGYGYTF.

The table lists this clone with a few counts. The chain uses TRBV5-4 and TRBJ2-3; 11 nucleotides match TRBD2. This CDR3 is built from 14 residues. V was pared by 10 bases and J by 2 bases, with 6 bases of the junction left unmatched. Germline CDR1 and CDR2: SGHNT and YYREEE (reference sequence). The DNA for the CDR3 is TGTGCCGGCCGACTAGCGGGGCTCACAGATACGCAGTATTTT. This translates into CAGRLAGLTDTQYF. The full variable domain, in which reference TRBV5-4 and TRBJ2-3 provide the parts outside the CDR3, is ETGVTQSPTHLIKTRGQQVTLRCSSQSGHNTVSWYQQALGQGPQFIFQYYREEENGRGNFPPRFSGLQFPNYSSELNVNALELDDSALYLCAGRLAGLTDTQYFGPGTRLTVL.

V usage is TRBV11-2 and J usage is TRBJ1-1, with TRBD1 as a possible D gene (5 bases). The CDR3 is made up of 14 amino acids. Trimming took off 1 base at V and 5 bases at J, with 11 bases between the two ends. The germline V gene encodes CDR1 SGHAT and CDR2 FQNNGV. The CDR3 DNA reads as TGTGCCAGCAGCTTAGTGCGTGGGGGGACTGAAGCTTTCTTT. This encodes CASSLVRGGTEAFF.

Details on this clone: Sequence at one end of the junction differs from germline and may be a read error. V is TRBV6-5 and J is TRBJ2-5; possible D gene TRBD2, 6 bases. CDR1 and CDR2 from the germline V gene are MNHEY and SVGAGI. The CDR3 runs 15 residues. CDR3 sequence: CASSYNLEGQQTQYF. In DNA, the CDR3 is TGTGCCAGCAGTTACAATTTGGAGGGCCAACAGACCCAGTACTTC.

The chain couples TRBV18 to TRBJ1-2, with D possibly matching TRBD1 (6 bases). This CDR3 has 16 amino acids. V lost 0 bases and J lost 4, with 15 bases in between. Per germline, CDR1 KGHSH and CDR2 LQKENI. In DNA form, the CDR3 reads TGTGCCAGCTCACCACCCGCAGGGGAGGCCTCCTATGGCTACACCTTC. Translation: CASSPPAGEASYGYTF.